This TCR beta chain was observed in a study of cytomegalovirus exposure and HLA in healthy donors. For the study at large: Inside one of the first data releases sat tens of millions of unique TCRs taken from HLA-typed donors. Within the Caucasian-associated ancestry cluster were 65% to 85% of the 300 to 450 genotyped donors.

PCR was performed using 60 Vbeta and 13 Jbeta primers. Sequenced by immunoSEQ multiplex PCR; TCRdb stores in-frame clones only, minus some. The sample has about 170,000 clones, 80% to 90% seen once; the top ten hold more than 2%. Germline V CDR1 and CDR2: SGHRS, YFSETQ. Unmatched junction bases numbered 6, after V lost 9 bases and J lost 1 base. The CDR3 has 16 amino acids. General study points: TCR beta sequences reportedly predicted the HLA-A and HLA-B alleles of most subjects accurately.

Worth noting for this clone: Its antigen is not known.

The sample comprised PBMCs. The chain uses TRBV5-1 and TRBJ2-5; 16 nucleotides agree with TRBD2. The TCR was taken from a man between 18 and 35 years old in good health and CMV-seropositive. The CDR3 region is CATGTSGGETQETQYF. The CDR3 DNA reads TGCGCCACCGGGACTAGCGGGGGGGAGACCCAAGAGACCCAGTACTTC. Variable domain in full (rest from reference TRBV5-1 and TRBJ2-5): KAGVTQTPRYLIKTRGQQVTLSCSPISGHRSVSWYQQTPGQGLQFLFEYFSETQRNKGNFPGRFSGRQFSNSRSEMNVSTLELGDSALYLCATGTSGGETQETQYFGPGTRLLVL.